Below, 30 T cell receptor beta chains from the same sample are listed, as sequenced in a study of cytomegalovirus exposure and HLA in healthy donors. The table came from immunoSEQ multiplex PCR; TCRdb's copy has only in-frame clones and leaves some out. This sample yields 100,000 to 150,000 clones, of which roughly 95% are seen a single time; 1.7% belongs to the top ten. The sequenced sample was PBMCs. Receptors were obtained from a man younger than 35 in good health and CMV-seronegative.

This clone has only a few counts. The chain carries TRBV19 and TRBJ2-7, with 11 nucleotides matching TRBD1. V trimming: 5 bases; J trimming: 3 bases; junction bases outside the gene matches: 6. The CDR3 consists of 15 residues. The germline gives CDR1 LNHDA, CDR2 SQIVND (reference sequence). CDR3 in DNA: TGTGCCAGTAGTCCCTGGACAGGGGGCGGCTACGAGCAGTACTTC. It translates to CASSPWTGGGYEQYF.

The rearrangement uses TRBV4-2 and TRBJ2-1, with 9 bases aligning to TRBD2. Germline V gives CDR1 LGHNA, CDR2 YNFKEQ. This CDR3 is built from 16 residues. V dropped 1 base and J dropped 10; count of bases not matched to a gene: 11. Written as DNA, the CDR3 is TGTGCCAGCAGCCAAGTGGGACTCGCGGGAGGGGGCGAGCAGTTCTTC. Protein: CASSQVGLAGGGEQFF.

V gene TRBV19 combines with J gene TRBJ2-5; TRBD1 matches 9 bases. J lost 5 bases, V lost 9 bases, and 4 bases had no gene match. CDR3 length equals 12 residues. Germline V lookup: CDR1 LNHDA, CDR2 SQIVND (reference sequence). The CDR3 region is CASTGGGETQYF. CDR3 DNA: TGTGCCAGCACAGGGGGCGGTGAGACCCAGTACTTC.

The chain carries TRBV11-2 and TRBJ1-2; 10 nucleotides align to TRBD1. Germline CDR1 SGHAT, CDR2 FQNNGV. CDR3 length: 18 residues. Losses at the gene ends were 4 bases for V and 3 bases for J; bases not matched to a gene: 14. Written as DNA, the CDR3 is TGTGCCAGCAGCTCTCGGGTTTTGCGGGACAGGGGCGACTATGGCTACACCTTC. It specifies CASSSRVLRDRGDYGYTF.

This clone was observed once. V usage is TRBV28 and J usage is TRBJ1-5, with TRBD1 as a possible D gene (5 bases). Germline V lookup: CDR1 MDHEN, CDR2 SYDVKM. V was shortened by 1 base and J by 1 base, with 5 bases between the two germline ends. The CDR3 has 14 residues. The CDR3 nucleotides read TGTGCCAGCAGTTTATCAGGGAGCAATCAGCCCCAGCATTTT. This translates into CASSLSGSNQPQHF.

This clone was seen only once. The chain uses TRBV5-1 and TRBJ1-1, with 7 nucleotides matching TRBD1. V gave up 1 base and J gave up 4 bases; unmatched junction bases: 4. This CDR3 spans 14 amino acids. Germline V gene sequence: CDR1 SGHRS, CDR2 YFSETQ. CDR3 residues: CASSLTPGGTEAFF. The CDR3 DNA reads TGCGCCAGCAGCTTGACCCCAGGGGGCACTGAAGCTTTCTTT.

About this clone itself: The sample carries other DNA sequences with the same CDR3. The chain links TRBV30 to TRBJ1-1; TRBD1 might be the D (5 bases). Deletions cut 0 bases from V and 4 bases from J, with 9 bases between. This CDR3 spans 13 amino acids. CDR1 and CDR2 (germline): GTSNPN, SVGIG (reference sequence). CDR3 in DNA: TGTGCCTGGAGTGTAGGGCAGGGCACTGAAGCTTTCTTT. Its translation: CAWSVGQGTEAFF. Using reference TRBV30 and TRBJ1-1 for the parts outside the CDR3, the full variable domain is SQTIHQWPATLVQPVGSPLSLECTVEGTSNPNLYWYRQAAGRGLQLLFYSVGIGQISSEVPQNLSASRPQDRQFILSSKKLLLSDSGFYLCAWSVGQGTEAFFGQGTRLTVV.

The CDR3 DNA follows: TGTGCCAGCAGCCAGGGGTCGGGGAACACTGAAGCTTTCTTT. Encoded protein: CASSQGSGNTEAFF. This chain connects TRBV5-4 to TRBJ1-1, with D maybe TRBD1 (6 bases). The CDR3 is 14 amino acids. Germline V lookup: CDR1 SGHNT, CDR2 YYREEE (reference sequence). V lost 4 bases and J lost 1, with 11 bases in between.

The chain joins TRBV7-9 to TRBJ1-1; 8 bases align to TRBD1. The CDR3 has 15 amino acids. With 4 bases clipped from V and 5 bases from J, the junction kept 9 bases outside the gene matches. The germline gives CDR1 SEHNR, CDR2 FQNEAQ (reference sequence). CDR3 DNA sequence: TGTGCCAGCAGCTCTCACCCAGGGGGCCGGACTGAAGCTTTCTTT. Translation: CASSSHPGGRTEAFF.

The chain combines TRBV18 with TRBJ1-1; maybe TRBD1 (6 bases). CDR1 and CDR2 (germline): KGHSH, LQKENI. The V end lost 8 bases, the J end lost 4 bases, and 14 bases lay between the germline ends. This CDR3 contains 13 residues. DNA of the CDR3: TGTGCCAGCGCCGAAGGGGGGGGCACTGAAGCTTTCTTT. Amino acids: CASAEGGGTEAFF. The full variable domain, in which reference TRBV18 and TRBJ1-1 provide the parts outside the CDR3, is NAGVMQNPRHLVRRRGQEARLRCSPMKGHSHVYWYRQLPEEGLKFMVYLQKENIIDESGMPKERFSAEFPKEGPSILRIQQVVRGDSAAYFCASAEGGGTEAFFGQGTRLTVV.

The rearrangement uses TRBV5-1 and TRBJ2-7, with TRBD1 as a possible D gene (5 bases). The CDR3 is 13 amino acids. Trimming removed 2 bases from V and 2 bases from J, with 8 bases in between. Germline V gives CDR1 SGHRS, CDR2 YFSETQ. The CDR3 nucleotides are TGCGCCAGCAGCTTTAAGGACACCTACGAGCAGTACTTC. Protein product: CASSFKDTYEQYF.

This chain uses TRBV27 with TRBJ2-7, with 7 bases matching TRBD2. Germline loops: CDR1 MNHEY, CDR2 SMNVEV (reference sequence). Unmatched junction bases numbered 6, after V lost 5 bases and J lost 2 bases. CDR3 length: 14 residues. The CDR3 protein is CASSTSASTYEQYF. In nucleotides, the CDR3 is TGTGCCAGCAGTACTAGCGCTAGCACCTACGAGCAGTACTTC.

This chain uses TRBV28 with TRBJ2-7, with 7 bases lining up with TRBD1. V dropped 6 bases and J dropped 5; count of bases not matched to a gene: 10. The CDR3 extends over 14 amino acids. Germline V gene sequence: CDR1 MDHEN, CDR2 SYDVKM. The CDR3 DNA is TGTGCCAGCAGCTTGACAGGGAGTTCCCACGAGCAGTACTTC. Translating gives CASSLTGSSHEQYF.

This chain connects TRBV6-1 to TRBJ1-1, with TRBD1 as a possible D gene (6 bases). Looked up from germline, CDR1 is MNHNS and CDR2 is SASEGT. The CDR3 is 13 amino acids. Trimming shortened V by 3 bases and J by 6 bases, and 11 bases separated the two germline ends. The CDR3 region is CASSDYRASEAFF. The CDR3 region has the DNA TGTGCCAGCAGTGATTACAGGGCCTCTGAAGCTTTCTTT.

This clone appeared a single time. The V call is TRBV7-2, the J call TRBJ1-1; weak D call: TRBD1 (5 bases). CDR1 is SGHTA, CDR2 FQGNSA, per germline. The CDR3 runs 16 residues. V lost 0 bases and J 1 base, leaving 12 bases between the germline ends. The CDR3 sequence: CASSLARGVQNTEAFF. Here the CDR3 DNA reads TGTGCCAGCAGCTTAGCGCGGGGGGTACAGAACACTGAAGCTTTCTTT. The variable domain in full, with the rest retrieved from reference TRBV7-2 and TRBJ1-1, is GAGVSQSPSNKVTEKGKDVELRCDPISGHTALYWYRQSLGQGLEFLIYFQGNSAPDKSGLPSDRFSAERTGGSVSTLTIQRTQQEDSAVYLCASSLARGVQNTEAFFGQGTRLTVV.

This clone is a singleton in its sample. The V gene is TRBV11-3, the J gene TRBJ2-2; D gene unclear. Trimming took off 8 bases at V and 0 bases at J, with 7 bases between the two ends. This CDR3 has 13 residues. The V gene's germline CDR1 is SGHNT and CDR2 YENEEA. The CDR3 nucleotides read TGTGCCAGCTTACAGACGAACACCGGGGAGCTGTTTTTT. Translation: CASLQTNTGELFF.

V and J are TRBV11-3 and TRBJ1-1, with 9 bases lining up with TRBD1. The CDR3 length is 16 residues. Germline CDR1 and CDR2: SGHNT and YENEEA. V shed 3 bases, J shed 2 bases, and the junction held 7 bases outside the gene matches. In DNA, the CDR3 is TGTGCCAGCAGCTTGCCGGGACAGGGATCTAACACTGAAGCTTTCTTT. Protein product: CASSLPGQGSNTEAFF.

This chain connects TRBV9 to TRBJ2-5, with a weak D call TRBD2 (6 bases). The CDR3 length is 14 residues. V dropped 6 bases and J dropped 1 base, with 13 bases sitting between them. CDR1 is SGDLS and CDR2 is YYNGEE in the germline V gene. CDR3 sequence (DNA): TGTGCCAGCACTCGTACGGGACTCCAAGAGACCCAGTACTTC. As protein: CASTRTGLQETQYF.

Here the CDR3 DNA reads TGTGCCAGCAGTTCAGGGACAGGGGGCGCGGGCGGGTACGAATATCAGCCCCAGCATTTT. Protein: CASSSGTGGAGGYEYQPQHF. The chain joins TRBV28 to TRBJ1-5; 12 nucleotides match TRBD1. Germline assignment: CDR1 MDHEN and CDR2 SYDVKM. The CDR3 length is 20 residues. Unmatched junction bases numbered 18, after V lost 4 bases and J lost 5 bases.

V is TRBV7-9 and J is TRBJ1-4, with 7 bases matching TRBD1. Germline V lookup: CDR1 SEHNR, CDR2 FQNEAQ (reference sequence). V gave up 6 bases and J gave up 8 bases; unmatched junction bases: 9. The CDR3 sequence is 14 residues long. Written as DNA, the CDR3 is TGTGCCAGCAGTCAACAGGGGCGTCCCGAAAAACTGTTTTTT. This sequence encodes CASSQQGRPEKLFF.

V and J are TRBV11-1 and TRBJ1-2; the match to TRBD1 covers 7 bases. The CDR3 totals 13 residues. Germline-derived CDR1 and CDR2 are SGHAT and FQDESV (reference sequence). With 5 bases clipped from V and 8 bases from J, the junction kept 8 bases outside the gene matches. CDR3 coding DNA: TGTGCCAGCAGCATCCAACAGGGGTTGGGCTACACCTTC. Amino acid sequence: CASSIQQGLGYTF. Together with reference TRBV11-1 and TRBJ1-2, the CDR3 gives the full variable domain: EAEVAQSPRYKITEKSQAVAFWCDPISGHATLYWYRQILGQGPELLVQFQDESVVDDSQLPKDRFSAERLKGVDSTLKIQPAELGDSAMYLCASSIQQGLGYTFGSGTRLTVV.

This chain connects TRBV9 to TRBJ1-4, with 9 bases fitting TRBD1. This CDR3 region has 18 residues. CDR1 and CDR2 from the germline V gene are SGDLS and YYNGEE. The J segment lost 8 bases and the V segment lost 4 bases, leaving 18 bases of the junction unmatched. The CDR3 DNA follows: TGTGCCAGCAGCTCAACCCTCATCGGACAGGGGCAGAACGAAAAACTGTTTTTT. Its translation: CASSSTLIGQGQNEKLFF.

The rearrangement uses TRBV29-1 and TRBJ2-3; D unclear. CDR1 and CDR2 (germline): SQVTM, ANQGSEA. The germline V and J ends were trimmed by 7 bases and 0 bases, with 5 bases remaining between them. This CDR3 has 11 residues. The CDR3 DNA reads as TGCAGCGCTATTAGCACAGATACGCAGTATTTT. Protein sequence: CSAISTDTQYF.

This chain joins TRBV7-2 and TRBJ1-1; D uncertain. V lost 7 bases to trimming and J lost 4 bases, with 16 bases between them. Germline CDR1 reads SGHTA; CDR2 reads FQGNSA. CDR3 length equals 14 residues. The CDR3 loop is CASTPLGIGTEAFF. CDR3 bases: TGTGCCAGCACCCCTCTCGGTATTGGCACTGAAGCTTTCTTT.

The chain is built from TRBV10-3 and TRBJ1-2; 7 bases align to TRBD1. CDR1 is ENHRY, CDR2 SYGVKD, per germline. CDR3 length equals 12 residues. After removal of 2 bases from V and 6 bases from J, the junction contained 0 bases not matched to a gene. The DNA of the CDR3 is TGTGCCATCAGTGAGGACAGGGATGGCTACACCTTC. Translating it yields CAISEDRDGYTF.

V is TRBV5-6 and J is TRBJ2-7; 9 positions match TRBD2. The CDR3 contains 15 residues. Germline CDR1 reads SGHDT; CDR2 reads YYEEEE. With V trimmed by 2 bases and J by 4 bases, 7 bases remained unmatched. The CDR3 DNA reads as TGTGCCAGCAGCTTAGGCGGGAGGGCCGGATACGAGCAGTACTTC. Its protein product is CASSLGGRAGYEQYF.

V and J are TRBV28 and TRBJ2-7; 7 nucleotides match TRBD1. CDR1 is MDHEN and CDR2 is SYDVKM in the germline V gene. V was clipped by 1 base and J by 3 bases; unmatched bases: 6. This CDR3 is 15 amino acids long. The CDR3 sequence is CASSLYLGTDYEQYF. In DNA form, the CDR3 reads TGTGCCAGCAGTTTATACCTCGGGACAGACTACGAGCAGTACTTC.

In regard to this clone: Other DNA sequences in the same sample also yield this CDR3. The rearrangement joins TRBV6-6 to TRBJ1-1; 12 nucleotides agree with TRBD1. Per germline, CDR1 MNHNY and CDR2 SVGAGI (reference sequence). With V trimmed by 0 bases and J by 4 bases, 0 bases remained unmatched. This CDR3 contains 15 residues. The CDR3 DNA sequence: TGTGCCAGCAGTTACTCGGGACAGGGGGCCACTGAAGCTTTCTTT. Translated: CASSYSGQGATEAFF.

This rearrangement joins TRBV19 to TRBJ2-1; TRBD2 matches at 13 bases. Germline-derived CDR1 and CDR2 are LNHDA and SQIVND (reference sequence). The CDR3 has 15 residues. Unmatched junction bases numbered 5, after V lost 5 bases and J lost 7 bases. The CDR3 reads CASSSGTSGMNEQFF. The CDR3 DNA reads TGTGCCAGTAGTTCCGGGACTAGCGGGATGAATGAGCAGTTCTTC.

This chain links TRBV2 with TRBJ2-3; 12 bases map to TRBD2. The V gene's germline CDR1 is SNHLY and CDR2 FYNNEI. The CDR3 extends over 15 amino acids. Trimming at V came to 5 bases and at J to 3 bases, leaving 3 bases not matched to a gene. The CDR3 DNA sequence: TGTGCCAGCAGTCTAGCGGGAGGGCCAACAGATACGCAGTATTTT. Its translation is CASSLAGGPTDTQYF.